Presented here are 14 T cell receptor beta chains from one specimen sequenced in a study of memory CD4+ T cells and cytomegalovirus serostatus. The sort gate was single viable CD3+CD4+CD8-CD45RO+ cells for memory CD4+ T cells. Profiling relied on immunoSEQ multiplex PCR, and the TCRdb table lists in-frame clones only, not all of them. The data hold about 61,000 clones, with more than 75% observed a single time. The sample was memory CD4+ T cells from blood. These receptors came from an adult in good health and CMV-seronegative.

This chain links TRBV12-5 with TRBJ1-4; D perhaps matches TRBD1 (6 bases). Trimming shortened V by 1 base and J by 5 bases, and 11 bases separated the two germline ends. Per germline, CDR1 LGHNT and CDR2 FRNRAP. The CDR3 totals 15 residues. CDR3 DNA: TGTGCTAGTGGTTTGGGGGCAGGGGACAATGAAAAACTGTTTTTT. It specifies CASGLGAGDNEKLFF.

In its sample, this clone was seen a few times. The rearrangement joins TRBV5-1 to TRBJ2-1; TRBD1 matches at 9 bases. This CDR3 is 17 amino acids long. Germline V gene lookup returns CDR1 SGHRS and CDR2 YFSETQ. J lost 9 bases, V lost 3 bases, and 16 bases had no gene match. The CDR3 region has the DNA TGCGCCAGCAGCTCCACCTGGCCACAGGGGGCGCGACTTGAGCAGTTCTTC. Protein: CASSSTWPQGARLEQFF. The whole variable domain, filled in from reference TRBV5-1 and TRBJ2-1, reads KAGVTQTPRYLIKTRGQQVTLSCSPISGHRSVSWYQQTPGQGLQFLFEYFSETQRNKGNFPGRFSGRQFSNSRSEMNVSTLELGDSALYLCASSSTWPQGARLEQFFGPGTRLTVL.

Within the sample, this clone is medium-sized. This chain links TRBV5-1 with TRBJ1-4, with D hard to call. The CDR3 has 13 amino acids. Trimming removed 4 bases at V and 8 bases at J, with 12 bases between. Germline V gene lookup returns CDR1 SGHRS and CDR2 YFSETQ. CDR3 in DNA: TGCGCCAGCAGCCCCCGTGGCGGAGAAAAACTGTTTTTT. Its protein is CASSPRGGEKLFF.

This chain uses TRBV6-1 with TRBJ1-5, with D possibly being TRBD1 (5 bases). Looked up from germline, CDR1 is MNHNS and CDR2 is SASEGT. The CDR3 spans 14 residues. Trimming left V 5 bases short and J 1 base short, with 9 bases between. The CDR3 region has the DNA TGTGCCAGCAGTATGTGGGGGAGCAATCAGCCCCAGCATTTT. This translates into CASSMWGSNQPQHF.

V and J are TRBV19 and TRBJ2-1, with TRBD1 identical over 7 bases. The CDR3 loop spans 11 amino acids. V gave up 9 bases and J gave up 15 bases; unmatched junction bases: 11. Germline loops: CDR1 LNHDA, CDR2 SQIVND (reference sequence). For the CDR3, the DNA is TGTGCCAGCAAGGGGGTGACAGGGCGGTTCTTC. Translation: CASKGVTGRFF.

The gene calls are TRBV7-9 and TRBJ2-7; 8 bases are a match to TRBD1. Per the germline V gene, CDR1 is SEHNR and CDR2 is FQNEAQ (reference sequence). The CDR3 spans 13 residues. Germline trimming cut 5 bases from V and 4 bases from J; bases unmatched to any gene: 4. In DNA, the CDR3 is TGTGCCAGCAGCGGCAGGGGGCAGTACGAGCAGTACTTC. This codes for CASSGRGQYEQYF.

V is TRBV7-8 and J is TRBJ1-1; D gene ambiguous. V was shortened by 5 bases and J by 4 bases, with 14 bases between the two germline ends. This CDR3 has 14 amino acids. Germline-derived CDR1 and CDR2 are SGHVS and FQNEAQ. The CDR3 nucleotides read TGTGCCAGCAGCCCCCCAGTGGTTTCCACTGAAGCTTTCTTT. This codes for CASSPPVVSTEAFF. The variable domain in full, with the rest retrieved from reference TRBV7-8 and TRBJ1-1, is GAGVSQSPRYKVAKRGQDVALRCDPISGHVSLFWYQQALGQGPEFLTYFQNEAQLDKSGLPSDRFFAERPEGSVSTLKIQRTQQEDSAVYLCASSPPVVSTEAFFGQGTRLTVV.

The rearrangement joins TRBV4-1 to TRBJ1-2; D not resolved. The CDR3 contains 16 residues. Germline values: CDR1 MGHRA, CDR2 YSYEKL. V dropped 1 base and J dropped 0 bases, with 12 bases sitting between them. DNA for the CDR3: TGCGCCAGCAGCCAAGCGGAACGGCGGCCTAACTATGGCTACACCTTC. It is translated as CASSQAERRPNYGYTF.

The J gene is TRBJ2-1, the V gene TRBV7-3; 8 nucleotides line up with TRBD2. The CDR3 length is 15 residues. CDR1 is SGHTA, CDR2 FQGTGA, per germline. Trimming at V came to 3 bases and at J to 4 bases, leaving 5 bases not matched to a gene. The CDR3 sequence is CASSFGLAGYNEQFF. The DNA of the CDR3 is TGTGCCAGCAGCTTTGGGCTAGCGGGTTACAATGAGCAGTTCTTC. Drawing the rest from reference TRBV7-3 and TRBJ2-1, the complete variable domain is GAGVSQTPSNKVTEKGKYVELRCDPISGHTALYWYRQSLGQGPEFLIYFQGTGAADDSGLPNDRFFAVRPEGSVSTLKIQRTERGDSAVYLCASSFGLAGYNEQFFGPGTRLTVL.

This clone was recorded only once. The rearrangement uses TRBV11-3 and TRBJ2-1, with D possibly being TRBD2 (5 bases). The germline V and J ends were trimmed by 2 bases and 6 bases, with 8 bases remaining between them. This CDR3 has 13 amino acids. The germline V gene has CDR1 SGHNT and CDR2 YENEEA. For the CDR3, the DNA is TGTGCCAGCAGCTTAACGGGGATCAATGAGCAGTTCTTC. Protein sequence: CASSLTGINEQFF.

This rearrangement joins TRBV7-6 to TRBJ2-6, with 8 bases that match TRBD1. V dropped 0 bases and J dropped 2; count of bases not matched to a gene: 6. CDR1 SGHVS and CDR2 FNYEAQ come from the germline V gene. The CDR3 covers 18 residues. This chain's CDR3 is CASSLAAGGATGANVLTF. DNA of the CDR3: TGTGCCAGCAGCTTAGCGGCAGGGGGCGCGACTGGGGCCAACGTCCTGACTTTC.

The chain recombines TRBV20-1 with TRBJ1-2, with D unresolved. Trimming removed 5 bases at V and 6 bases at J, with 7 bases between. The CDR3 has 10 amino acids. Per germline, CDR1 DFQATT and CDR2 SNEGSKA (reference sequence). The CDR3 sequence: CSAWGNGYTF. CDR3 coding DNA: TGCAGTGCTTGGGGAAATGGCTACACCTTC.

V usage is TRBV5-1 and J usage is TRBJ2-3; D ambiguous. The ends were cut back, 4 bases at V and 2 bases at J, with 11 bases in the middle. This CDR3 has 14 amino acids. Germline lookup yields CDR1 SGHRS and CDR2 YFSETQ. CDR3 nucleotides: TGCGCCAGCAGCCCCACTGAAATCACAGATACGCAGTATTTT. The encoded protein is CASSPTEITDTQYF.

Details on this clone: Distinct nucleotide sequences in the sample also encode this CDR3. This chain uses TRBV19 with TRBJ1-5; D call uncertain. The CDR3 is 12 residues long. V gave up 4 bases and J gave up 2 bases, with 3 bases separating them. Germline values: CDR1 LNHDA, CDR2 SQIVND (reference sequence). CDR3 loop: CASSKGNQPQHF. DNA for the CDR3: TGTGCCAGTAGTAAGGGCAATCAGCCCCAGCATTTT.